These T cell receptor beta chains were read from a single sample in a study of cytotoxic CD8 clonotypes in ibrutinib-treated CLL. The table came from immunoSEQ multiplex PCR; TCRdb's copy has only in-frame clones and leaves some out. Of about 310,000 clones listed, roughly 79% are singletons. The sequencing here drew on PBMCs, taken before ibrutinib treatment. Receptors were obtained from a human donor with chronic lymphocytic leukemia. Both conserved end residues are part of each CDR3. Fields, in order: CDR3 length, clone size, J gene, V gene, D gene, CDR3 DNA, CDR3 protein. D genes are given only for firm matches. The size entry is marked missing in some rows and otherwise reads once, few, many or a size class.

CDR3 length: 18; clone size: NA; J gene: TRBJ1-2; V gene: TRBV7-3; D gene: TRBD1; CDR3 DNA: TGTGCCAGCAGCTTAATGCGCGGCCGTTCCAGGGGGCTGCGTGGCTACACCTTC; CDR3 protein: CASSLMRGRSRGLRGYTF
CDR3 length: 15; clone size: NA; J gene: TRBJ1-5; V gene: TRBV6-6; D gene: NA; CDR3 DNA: TGTGCCAGCAGTTACGCAAGTTATAGCAATCAGCCCCAGCATTTT; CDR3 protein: CASSYASYSNQPQHF
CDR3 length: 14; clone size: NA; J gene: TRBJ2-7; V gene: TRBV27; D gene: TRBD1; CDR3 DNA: TGTGCCAGCAGTCTTGGGACAGGGGGCAACGAGCAGTACTTC; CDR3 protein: CASSLGTGGNEQYF
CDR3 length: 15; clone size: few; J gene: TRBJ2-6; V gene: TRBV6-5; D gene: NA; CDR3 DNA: TGTGCCAGCAGCCGCGCCGTGTCTGGGGCCAACGTCCTGACTTTC; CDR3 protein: CASSRAVSGANVLTF
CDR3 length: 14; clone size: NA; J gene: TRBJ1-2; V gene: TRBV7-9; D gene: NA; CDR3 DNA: TGTGCCAGCAGCTTAGGAGGGGTTCGGAATGGCTACACCTTC; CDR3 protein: CASSLGGVRNGYTF
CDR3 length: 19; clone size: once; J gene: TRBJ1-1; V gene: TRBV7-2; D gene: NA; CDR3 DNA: TGTGCCAGCAGCTTAGATCTTGGCGGAGCCGACCTCATGAACACTGAAGCTTTCTTT; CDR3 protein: CASSLDLGGADLMNTEAFF
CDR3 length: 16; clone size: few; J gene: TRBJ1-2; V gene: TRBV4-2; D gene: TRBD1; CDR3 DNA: TGTGCCAGCAGCCAAGATAGGACAGGACCTAACTATGGCTACACCTTC; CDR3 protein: CASSQDRTGPNYGYTF
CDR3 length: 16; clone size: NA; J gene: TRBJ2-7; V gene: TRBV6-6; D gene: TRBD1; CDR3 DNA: TGTGCCAGCAGTTCCCCAATAGGGGGCTACTCCTACGAGCAGTACTTC; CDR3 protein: CASSSPIGGYSYEQYF
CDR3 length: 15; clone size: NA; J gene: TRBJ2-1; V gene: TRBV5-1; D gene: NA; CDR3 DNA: TGCGCCAGCAGCATCCAGGAATTCATAAACAATGAGCAGTTCTTC; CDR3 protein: CASSIQEFINNEQFF
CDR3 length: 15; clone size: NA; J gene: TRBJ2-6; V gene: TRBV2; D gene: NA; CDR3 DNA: TGTGCCAGCAGTGGTCCAGGGACCGGGGCCAACGTCCTGACTTTC; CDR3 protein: CASSGPGTGANVLTF
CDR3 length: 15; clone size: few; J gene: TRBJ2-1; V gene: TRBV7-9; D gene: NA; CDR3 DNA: TGTGCCAACGCGCGTAGCGGACCCGCCCACAATGAGCAGTTCTTC; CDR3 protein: CANARSGPAHNEQFF
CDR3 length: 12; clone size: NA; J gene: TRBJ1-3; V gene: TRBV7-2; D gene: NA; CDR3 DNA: TGTGCCAGCACCCCATCTGGAAACACCATATATTTT; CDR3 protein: CASTPSGNTIYF
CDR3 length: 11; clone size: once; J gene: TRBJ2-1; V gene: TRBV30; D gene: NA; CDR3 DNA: TGTCGGATCCGGGCGGGCAATGAGCAGTTCTTC; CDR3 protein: CRIRAGNEQFF
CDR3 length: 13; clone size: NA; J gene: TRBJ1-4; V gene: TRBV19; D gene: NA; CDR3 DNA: TGTGCCAGTAGTGTCACAGGGAACGAAAAACTGTTTTTT; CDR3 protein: CASSVTGNEKLFF
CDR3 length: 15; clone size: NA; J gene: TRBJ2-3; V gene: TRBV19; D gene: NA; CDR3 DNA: TGTGCCAGCTCGACCCGGCAGGGGTCCACAGATACGCAGTATTTT; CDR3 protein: CASSTRQGSTDTQYF
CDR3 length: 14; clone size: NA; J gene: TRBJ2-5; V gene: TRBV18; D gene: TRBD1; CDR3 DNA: TGTGCCAGCTCGCGAGGACAGGAACAAGAGACCCAGTACTTC; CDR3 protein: CASSRGQEQETQYF
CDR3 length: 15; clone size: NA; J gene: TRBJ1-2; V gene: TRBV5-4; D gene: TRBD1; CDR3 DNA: TGTGCCAGCAGCTTGCTGGGGACAGCTGACTATGGCTACACCTTC; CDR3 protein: CASSLLGTADYGYTF
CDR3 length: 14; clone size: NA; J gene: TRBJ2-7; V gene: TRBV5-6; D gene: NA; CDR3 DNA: TGTGCCAGCAGCCGTCAGGGGCCTTCCTACGAGCAGTACTTC; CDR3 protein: CASSRQGPSYEQYF
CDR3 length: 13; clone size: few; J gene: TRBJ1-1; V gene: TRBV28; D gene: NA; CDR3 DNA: TGTGCCAGCAGTTTACTGATGAACACTGAAGCTTTCTTT; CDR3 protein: CASSLLMNTEAFF
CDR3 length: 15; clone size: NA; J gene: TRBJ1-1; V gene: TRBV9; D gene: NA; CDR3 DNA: TGTGCCAGCAGTAAGTTTACTGGGGGGAACACTGAAGCTTTCTTT; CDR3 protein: CASSKFTGGNTEAFF
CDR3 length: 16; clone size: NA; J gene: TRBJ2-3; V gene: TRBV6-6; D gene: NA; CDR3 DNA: TGTGCCAGCAGACCAGGACATGCCGGGGGAACAGATACGCAGTATTTT; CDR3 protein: CASRPGHAGGTDTQYF
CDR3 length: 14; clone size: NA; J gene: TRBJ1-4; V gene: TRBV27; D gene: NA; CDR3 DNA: TGTGCCAGCAGTTTTCGTGCACCTTGGGAAAAACTGTTTTTT; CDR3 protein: CASSFRAPWEKLFF
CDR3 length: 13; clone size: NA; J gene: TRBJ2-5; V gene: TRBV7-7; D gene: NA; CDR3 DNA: TGTGCTAGCAGCCGGGACATCCAAGAGACCCAGTACTTC; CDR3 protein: CASSRDIQETQYF
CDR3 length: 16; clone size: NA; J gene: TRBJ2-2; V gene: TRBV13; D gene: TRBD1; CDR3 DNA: TGTGCCAGCAGCTTAGGGACAGGGGGTTTCACCGGGGAGCTGTTTTTT; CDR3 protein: CASSLGTGGFTGELFF
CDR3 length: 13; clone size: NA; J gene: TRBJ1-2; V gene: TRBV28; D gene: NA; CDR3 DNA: TGTGCCAGCAGTTGGAACGGCTACTATGGCTACACCTTC; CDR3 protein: CASSWNGYYGYTF
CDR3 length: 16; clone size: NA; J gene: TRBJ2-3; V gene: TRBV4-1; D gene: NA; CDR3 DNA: TGCGCCAGCAGCCTCGGAGCGGGTGCACGCACAGATACGCAGTATTTT; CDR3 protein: CASSLGAGARTDTQYF
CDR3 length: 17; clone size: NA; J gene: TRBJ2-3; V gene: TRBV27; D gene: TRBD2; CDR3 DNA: TGTGCCAGCAGACTAAACTCGGGACTAGCGGGCACAGATACGCAGTATTTT; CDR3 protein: CASRLNSGLAGTDTQYF
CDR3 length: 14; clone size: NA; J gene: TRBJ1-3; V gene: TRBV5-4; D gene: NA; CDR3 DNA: TGTGCCAGCAGCTCCATGAGCTCTGGAAACACCATATATTTT; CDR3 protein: CASSSMSSGNTIYF
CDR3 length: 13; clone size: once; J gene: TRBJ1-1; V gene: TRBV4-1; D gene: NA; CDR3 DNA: TGCGCCAGCAGCCAAGGGGGAAGGGGAAAAGCTTTCTTT; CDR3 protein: CASSQGGRGKAFF
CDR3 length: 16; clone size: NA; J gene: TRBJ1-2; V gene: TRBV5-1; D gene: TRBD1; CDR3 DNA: TGCGCCAGCAGCATCCGGACAGGAAACGTTAACTATGGCTACACCTTC; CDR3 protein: CASSIRTGNVNYGYTF
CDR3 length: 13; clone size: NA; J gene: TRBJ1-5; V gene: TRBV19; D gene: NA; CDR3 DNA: TGTGCCAGTAGTATCGGCATGGATCAGCCCCAGCATTTT; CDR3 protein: CASSIGMDQPQHF
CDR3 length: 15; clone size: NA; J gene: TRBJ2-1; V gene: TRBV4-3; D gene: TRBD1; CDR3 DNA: TGCGCCAGCAGCCGGGGACAGGGCACCTACAATGAGCAGTTCTTC; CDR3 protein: CASSRGQGTYNEQFF
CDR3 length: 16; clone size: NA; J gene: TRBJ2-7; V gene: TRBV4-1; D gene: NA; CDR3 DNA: TGCGCCAGCAGCCAAGAATTCGCGGGGGCTCCTTTCGAGCAGTACTTC; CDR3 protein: CASSQEFAGAPFEQYF
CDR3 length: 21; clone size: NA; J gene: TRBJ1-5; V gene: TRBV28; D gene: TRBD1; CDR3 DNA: TGTGCCAGCGACATATTATCCCCTGGAGGGACAGGATTCCCTAGCAATCAGCCCCAGCATTTT; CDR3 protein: CASDILSPGGTGFPSNQPQHF
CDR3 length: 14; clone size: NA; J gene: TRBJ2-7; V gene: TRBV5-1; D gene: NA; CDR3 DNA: TGCGCCAGCAGCTTGGCAGGGGAGGGGGTCGAGCAGTACTTC; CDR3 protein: CASSLAGEGVEQYF
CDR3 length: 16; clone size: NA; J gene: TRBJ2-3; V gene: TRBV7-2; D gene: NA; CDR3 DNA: TGTGCCAGCAGCTTAGGATCTAATCGGATCACAGATACGCAGTATTTT; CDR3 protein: CASSLGSNRITDTQYF
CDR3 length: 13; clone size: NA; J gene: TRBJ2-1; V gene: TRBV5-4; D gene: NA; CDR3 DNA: TGTGCCAGCACCATCGACCGTTACAATGAGCAGTTCTTC; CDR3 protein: CASTIDRYNEQFF
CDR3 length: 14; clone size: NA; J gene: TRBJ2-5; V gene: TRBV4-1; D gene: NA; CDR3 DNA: TGCGCCAGCAGCCAGGTCGGGGTCCAAGAGACCCAGTACTTC; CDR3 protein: CASSQVGVQETQYF
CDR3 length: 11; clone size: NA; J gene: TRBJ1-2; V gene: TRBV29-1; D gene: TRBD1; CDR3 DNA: TGCAGCGTTGCAGGGGGCCGTGGCTACACCTTC; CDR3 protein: CSVAGGRGYTF
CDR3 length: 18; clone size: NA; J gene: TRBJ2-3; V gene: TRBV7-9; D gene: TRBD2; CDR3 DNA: TGTGCCAGCAGCTATGACTTAGGACTAGCGGGAGGTGCAGATACGCAGTATTTT; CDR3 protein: CASSYDLGLAGGADTQYF
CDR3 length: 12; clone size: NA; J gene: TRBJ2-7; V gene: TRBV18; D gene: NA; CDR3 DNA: TGTGCCAGCTCACCAGCTACCTACGAGCAGTACTTC; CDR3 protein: CASSPATYEQYF
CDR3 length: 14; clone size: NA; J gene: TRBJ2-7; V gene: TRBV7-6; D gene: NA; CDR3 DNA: TGTGCCAGCAGCCCTTTATCCAGGGGCTACGAGCAGTACTTC; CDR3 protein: CASSPLSRGYEQYF
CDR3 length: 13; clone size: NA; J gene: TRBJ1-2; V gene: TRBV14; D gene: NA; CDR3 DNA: TGTGCCAGCAGCCAAGGGTGGGCCTATGGCTACACCTTC; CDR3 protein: CASSQGWAYGYTF
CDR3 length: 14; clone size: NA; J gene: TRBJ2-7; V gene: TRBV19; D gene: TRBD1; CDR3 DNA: TGTGCCAGTAGTATAGGGGACAGGGTCTACGAGCAGTACTTC; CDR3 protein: CASSIGDRVYEQYF
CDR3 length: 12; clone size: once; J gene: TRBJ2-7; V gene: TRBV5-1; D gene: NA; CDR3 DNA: TGCGCCAGCAGCTTGCATTCCTACGAGCAGTACTTC; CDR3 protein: CASSLHSYEQYF
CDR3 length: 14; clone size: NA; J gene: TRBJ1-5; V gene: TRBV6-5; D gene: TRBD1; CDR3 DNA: TGTGCCAGCTCGCGACAGGGGGGAAATCAGCCCCAGCATTTT; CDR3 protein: CASSRQGGNQPQHF
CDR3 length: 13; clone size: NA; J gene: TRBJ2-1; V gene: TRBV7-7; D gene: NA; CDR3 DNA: TGTGCTAGCAGCGTTAACCCTGGGAATGAGCAGTTCTTC; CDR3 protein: CASSVNPGNEQFF
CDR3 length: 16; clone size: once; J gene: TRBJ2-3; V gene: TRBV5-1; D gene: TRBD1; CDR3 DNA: TGCGCCAGCAGCACCGGGACAGGGGGCCTCGCAGATACGCAGTATTTT; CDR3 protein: CASSTGTGGLADTQYF
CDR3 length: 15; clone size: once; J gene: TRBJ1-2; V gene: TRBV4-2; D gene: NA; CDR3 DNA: TGTGCCAGCAGCCAAGGGTCGGCGGGCGATTATGGCTACACCTTC; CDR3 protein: CASSQGSAGDYGYTF
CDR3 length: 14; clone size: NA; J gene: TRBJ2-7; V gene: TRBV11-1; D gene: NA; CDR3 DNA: TGTGCCAGCAGCTTAGTCGTGTCGGGGGATGAGCAGTACTTC; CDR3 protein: CASSLVVSGDEQYF
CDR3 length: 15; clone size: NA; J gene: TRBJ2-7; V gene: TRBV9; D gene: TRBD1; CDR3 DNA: TGTGCCAGCAGCGTCTCGGGACAGGGGTTCCACGAGCAGTACTTC; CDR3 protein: CASSVSGQGFHEQYF
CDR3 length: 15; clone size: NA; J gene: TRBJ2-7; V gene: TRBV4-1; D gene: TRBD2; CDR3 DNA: TGCGCCAGCAGAGGGAGGGAGGGAAGCTCCTACGAGCAGTACTTC; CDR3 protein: CASRGREGSSYEQYF